This T cell receptor (beta chain) was obtained from a study of T-cell memory formation after mild COVID-19. Notes on the study in general: CM and EM subsets held most contracting CD4+ clones; EMRA held CD8+ ones. Contracting clones, day 15 to 85, had balanced CD4/CD8, and later expanders favored CD4+.

This clonotype was seen a handful of times. Its antigen is still unknown. UMIs and sample barcodes were carried by the TCR alpha and TCR beta cDNA libraries that 5'RACE produced using constant-segment primers. TCRdb reprocessed the 5' RACE reads via MiXCR and lists one record per CDR3 protein. Among a few hundred thousand distinct CDR3 sequences listed, 16% were seen once. V was pared by 6 bases and J by 3 bases, with 6 bases of the junction left unmatched. The germline V gene encodes CDR1 SGHNT and CDR2 YENEEA. CDR3 length equals 16 residues. Sequencing was done on a sample of PBMCs or a T cell subset sorted from them (not recorded which). The receptor was isolated from a young man who had mild COVID-19 (a few samples of this study predate the infection). Cell type and time point are not known. The chain uses TRBV11-3 and TRBJ2-2; 11 bases match TRBD1. DNA of the CDR3: TGTGCCAGCAGACATCGGACAGGGGGCGACACCGGGGAGCTGTTTTTT. Translated: CASRHRTGGDTGELFF. Variable domain in full (rest from reference TRBV11-3 and TRBJ2-2): EAGVVQSPRYKIIEKKQPVAFWCNPISGHNTLYWYLQNLGQGPELLIRYENEEAVDDSQLPKDRFSAERLKGVDSTLKIQPAELGDSAVYLCASRHRTGGDTGELFFGEGSRLTVL.